The present T cell receptor (beta chain) was sequenced within a study of cytomegalovirus exposure and HLA in healthy donors. This clone was recorded once. Sequenced by immunoSEQ multiplex PCR; TCRdb stores in-frame clones only, minus some. The sample has about 330,000 clones, more than 80% seen once. V was shortened by 0 bases and J by 5 bases, with 16 bases between the two germline ends. This CDR3 has 16 residues. Germline-derived CDR1 and CDR2 are KGHSH and LQKENI. The receptor's source is a woman aged 18-29 years in good health and CMV-seronegative. The chain is built from TRBV18 and TRBJ2-5; D remains unclear. Sequenced: PBMCs. CDR3: CASSPPALYGWETQYF. The CDR3 bases are TGTGCCAGCTCACCACCGGCACTCTACGGGTGGGAGACCCAGTACTTC.